The 12 T cell receptor beta chains listed next were all sequenced from one sample in a study of T cells in Graves' hyperthyroidism and ophthalmopathy. RNA transcripts served as the template for amplifying TCR beta CDR3 regions. The HTBI primer set was used in a first-round RT-PCR of the TCR CDR3. MiXCR, applied by TCRdb to the multiplex PCR reads, yields one record per CDR3 protein. This table holds 350,000 or so distinct CDR3 sequences, about a sixth found once. Specimen: blood. These receptor sequences come from a woman between 25 and 40 years old with Graves' hyperthyroidism that later progressed to Graves' ophthalmopathy.

This clonotype was seen repeatedly, ten times or more. The V gene is TRBV7-2, the J gene TRBJ1-2; D remains unclear. Germline CDR1 and CDR2: SGHTA and FQGNSA. CDR3 length equals 15 residues. The V end was cut by 5 bases, the J end by 3 bases, with 16 bases between. In DNA form, the CDR3 reads TGTGCCAGCAGCATACACGGGCCGTTGCACTATGGCTACACCTTC. The encoded protein is CASSIHGPLHYGYTF.

This clonotype was seen repeatedly, ten times or more. The V and J genes are TRBV5-1 and TRBJ2-1; TRBD1 matches 8 bases. Per germline, CDR1 SGHRS and CDR2 YFSETQ. Trimming took 0 bases from V and 0 from J; bases not matched to a gene: 11. The CDR3 extends over 19 amino acids. Here the CDR3 reads CASSLEGQADFSSYNEQFF. CDR3 DNA: TGCGCCAGCAGCTTGGAGGGACAGGCCGACTTCTCCTCCTACAATGAGCAGTTCTTC.

This clonotype was detected only once. V and J are TRBV12-3 or TRBV12-4 and TRBJ2-2; TRBD2 might be the D (6 bases). V gave up 6 bases and J gave up 0 bases, with 11 bases separating them. The CDR3 runs to 15 residues. This CDR3 is CASSAGRPNTGELFF. The CDR3, as DNA: TGTGCCAGCAGCGCGGGACGACCGAACACCGGGGAGCTGTTTTTT.

The CDR3 bases are TGTGCCAGCAGCTCACCCCCCCCGGCTCCCGGCATATATTTT. Translating gives CASSSPPPAPGIYF. The chain couples TRBV7-9 to TRBJ1-3; D is undetermined. Germline CDR1 SEHNR, CDR2 FQNEAQ (reference sequence). With 4 bases removed from V and 12 bases from J, the gap between germline ends came to 19 bases. The CDR3 is 14 amino acids.

The chain links TRBV4-1 to TRBJ2-7; the D is unclear. CDR1 and CDR2 (germline): MGHRA, YSYEKL. This CDR3 is built from 16 residues. The V end was cut by 1 base, the J end by 0 bases, with 13 bases between. CDR3 protein: CASSQGALSSSYEQYF. CDR3 sequence (DNA): TGCGCCAGCAGCCAAGGTGCGCTTTCCTCCTCCTACGAGCAGTACTTC.

The table lists this clonotype with many counts. The CDR3 sequence is CASSLESNQETQYF. DNA of the CDR3: TGCGCCAGCAGCTTGGAAAGCAACCAAGAGACCCAGTACTTC. V is TRBV5-1 and J is TRBJ2-5; D not resolved. Per the germline V gene, CDR1 is SGHRS and CDR2 is YFSETQ. This CDR3 contains 14 residues. The V gene lost 0 bases and the J gene lost 0 bases, with 6 bases spanning the gap.

In this sample, this clonotype turned up many times. The chain has TRBV10-3 and TRBJ2-3; a weak D match, TRBD2 (5 bases). The CDR3 totals 13 residues. Germline V gives CDR1 ENHRY, CDR2 SYGVKD. V dropped 4 bases and J dropped 5 bases, with 10 bases sitting between them. CDR3 residues: CAISAGERDTQYF. In DNA form, the CDR3 reads TGTGCCATCAGTGCTGGGGAGAGAGATACGCAGTATTTT.

The chain has TRBV27 and TRBJ2-3, with 7 bases lining up with TRBD1. The CDR3 is 17 residues long. Per the germline V gene, CDR1 is MNHEY and CDR2 is SMNVEV (reference sequence). V lost 5 bases and J lost 3; bases outside the gene matches: 14. This chain's CDR3 is CASSPFHRGPQTDTQYF. CDR3 nucleotide sequence: TGTGCCAGCAGTCCGTTCCACAGGGGTCCCCAAACAGATACGCAGTATTTT.

This clonotype was seen a handful of times. The V gene is TRBV6-1, the J gene TRBJ2-2, with D perhaps TRBD1 (6 bases). The CDR3 contains 15 residues. The V gene lost 5 bases and the J gene lost 6 bases, with 16 bases spanning the gap. Germline V gene sequence: CDR1 MNHNS, CDR2 SASEGT. CDR3 in amino acids: CASSTQGQSAGELFF. The CDR3 coding sequence is TGTGCCAGCAGTACACAAGGACAGTCCGCCGGGGAGCTGTTTTTT.

V is TRBV6-2 or TRBV6-3 and J is TRBJ2-7, with 7 nucleotides matching TRBD2. J lost 3 bases, V lost 6 bases, and 14 bases had no gene match. In germline, CDR1 is MNHEY, CDR2 SVGEGT. The CDR3 spans 16 residues. The CDR3 protein is CASRGRVGGHVYEQYF. The CDR3 nucleotides are TGTGCCAGCAGGGGGAGGGTAGGTGGCCACGTCTACGAGCAGTACTTC.

The gene calls are TRBV19 and TRBJ2-7, with D unclear. CDR3 length: 17 residues. CDR1 and CDR2 from the germline V gene are LNHDA and SQIVND (reference sequence). V was clipped by 1 base and J by 0 bases, with 16 bases between them. The CDR3 reads CASSIGSGEGYSYEQYF. Here the CDR3 DNA reads TGTGCCAGTAGTATAGGATCCGGTGAAGGGTACTCCTACGAGCAGTACTTC.

This clonotype showed up many times. The chain carries TRBV7-2 and TRBJ2-3; 7 positions agree with TRBD2. V gave up 5 bases and J gave up 2 bases; unmatched junction bases: 16. Germline assignment: CDR1 SGHTA and CDR2 FQGNSA. The CDR3 totals 18 residues. CDR3 loop: CASSRPMRGGYTTDTQYF. The CDR3 DNA is TGTGCCAGCAGCCGCCCGATGAGGGGAGGGTATACCACAGATACGCAGTATTTT.